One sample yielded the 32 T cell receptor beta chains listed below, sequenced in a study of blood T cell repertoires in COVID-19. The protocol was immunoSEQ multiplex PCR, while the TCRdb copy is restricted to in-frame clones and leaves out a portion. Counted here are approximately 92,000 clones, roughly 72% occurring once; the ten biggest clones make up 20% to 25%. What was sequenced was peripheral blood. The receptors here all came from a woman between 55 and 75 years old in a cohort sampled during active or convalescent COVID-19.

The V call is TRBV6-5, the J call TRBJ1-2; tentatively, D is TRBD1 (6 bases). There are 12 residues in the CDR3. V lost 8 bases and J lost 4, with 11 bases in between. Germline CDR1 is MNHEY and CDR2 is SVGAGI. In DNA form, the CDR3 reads TGTGCCAGCGGTCAACAGGGCTATGGCTACACCTTC. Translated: CASGQQGYGYTF.

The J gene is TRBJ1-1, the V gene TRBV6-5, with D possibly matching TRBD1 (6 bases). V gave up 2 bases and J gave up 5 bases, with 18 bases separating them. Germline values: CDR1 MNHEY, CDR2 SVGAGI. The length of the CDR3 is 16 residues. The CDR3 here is CASSYDRLGSGTEAFF. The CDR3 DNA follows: TGTGCCAGCAGTTACGACAGGTTAGGTTCCGGAACTGAAGCTTTCTTT.

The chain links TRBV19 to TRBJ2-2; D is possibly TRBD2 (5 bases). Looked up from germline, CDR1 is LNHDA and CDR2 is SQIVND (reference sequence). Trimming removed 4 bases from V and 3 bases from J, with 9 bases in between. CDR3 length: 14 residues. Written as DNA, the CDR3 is TGTGCCAGTAGTACCTATAGCGACACCGGGGAGCTGTTTTTT. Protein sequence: CASSTYSDTGELFF.

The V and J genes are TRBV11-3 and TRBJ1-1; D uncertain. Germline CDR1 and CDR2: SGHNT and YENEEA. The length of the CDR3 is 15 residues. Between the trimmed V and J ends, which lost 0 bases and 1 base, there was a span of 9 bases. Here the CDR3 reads CASSLEGRENTEAFF. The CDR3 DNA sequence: TGTGCCAGCAGCTTAGAGGGCAGAGAGAACACTGAAGCTTTCTTT. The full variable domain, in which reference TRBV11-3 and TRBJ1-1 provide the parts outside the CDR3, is EAGVVQSPRYKIIEKKQPVAFWCNPISGHNTLYWYLQNLGQGPELLIRYENEEAVDDSQLPKDRFSAERLKGVDSTLKIQPAELGDSAVYLCASSLEGRENTEAFFGQGTRLTVV.

The CDR3 bases are TGTGCCAGCAGTGAAGGCCGGGGCGGGGCCCGTTCCTACGAGCAGTACTTC. It is translated as CASSEGRGGARSYEQYF. The gene calls are TRBV2 and TRBJ2-7; D is possibly TRBD2 (6 bases). CDR1 SNHLY and CDR2 FYNNEI come from the germline V gene. Trimming took 1 base from V and 1 from J, leaving 17 bases between them. The CDR3 covers 17 residues.

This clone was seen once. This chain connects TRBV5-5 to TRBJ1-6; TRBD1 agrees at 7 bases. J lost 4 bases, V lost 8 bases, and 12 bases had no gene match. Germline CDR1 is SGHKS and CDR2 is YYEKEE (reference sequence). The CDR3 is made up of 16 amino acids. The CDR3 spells CASQGDSFLYNSPLHF. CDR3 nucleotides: TGTGCCAGTCAAGGGGACAGCTTTTTATATAATTCACCCCTCCACTTT.

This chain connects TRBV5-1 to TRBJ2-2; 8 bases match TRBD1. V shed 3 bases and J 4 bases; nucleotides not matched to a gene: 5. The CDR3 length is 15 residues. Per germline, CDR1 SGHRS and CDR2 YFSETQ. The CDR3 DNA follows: TGCGCCAGCAGCTCGCCTCAGGGGGCCACCGGGGAGCTGTTTTTT. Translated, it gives CASSSPQGATGELFF.

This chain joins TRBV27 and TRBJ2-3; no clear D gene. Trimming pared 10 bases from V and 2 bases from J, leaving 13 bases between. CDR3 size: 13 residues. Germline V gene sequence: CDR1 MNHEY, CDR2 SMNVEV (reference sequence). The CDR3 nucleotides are TGTGCCACCGCGCTTAGCCCCACAGATACGCAGTATTTT. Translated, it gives CATALSPTDTQYF.

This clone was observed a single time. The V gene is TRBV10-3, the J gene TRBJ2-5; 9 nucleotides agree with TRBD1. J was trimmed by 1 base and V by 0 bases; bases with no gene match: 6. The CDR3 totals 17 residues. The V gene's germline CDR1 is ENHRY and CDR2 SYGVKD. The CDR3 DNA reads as TGTGCCATCAGTGAGTCGTTTGGGACAGGGACCCAAGAGACCCAGTACTTC. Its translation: CAISESFGTGTQETQYF.

The CDR3 here is CASSPWGQGDDEKLFF. CDR3 nucleotide sequence: TGTGCCAGCTCACCATGGGGACAGGGTGACGATGAAAAACTGTTTTTT. The J gene is TRBJ1-4, the V gene TRBV18, with 9 bases aligning to TRBD1. V trimming: 2 bases; J trimming: 6 bases; junction bases outside the gene matches: 7. Germline values: CDR1 KGHSH, CDR2 LQKENI. The CDR3 runs to 16 residues.

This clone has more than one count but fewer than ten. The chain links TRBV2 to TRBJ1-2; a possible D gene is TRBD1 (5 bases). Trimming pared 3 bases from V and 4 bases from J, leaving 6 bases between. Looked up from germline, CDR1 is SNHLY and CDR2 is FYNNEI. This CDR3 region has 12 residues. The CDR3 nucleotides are TGTGCCAGCAGTGACAGGGCCTATGGCTACACCTTC. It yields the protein CASSDRAYGYTF.

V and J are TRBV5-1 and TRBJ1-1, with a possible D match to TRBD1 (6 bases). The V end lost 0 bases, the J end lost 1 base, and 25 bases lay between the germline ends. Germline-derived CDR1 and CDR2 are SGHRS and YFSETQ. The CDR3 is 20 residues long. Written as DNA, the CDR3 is TGCGCCAGCAGCTTGGCCGGACGGGCGGGGGCCCCCAGGACGAACACTGAAGCTTTCTTT. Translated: CASSLAGRAGAPRTNTEAFF.

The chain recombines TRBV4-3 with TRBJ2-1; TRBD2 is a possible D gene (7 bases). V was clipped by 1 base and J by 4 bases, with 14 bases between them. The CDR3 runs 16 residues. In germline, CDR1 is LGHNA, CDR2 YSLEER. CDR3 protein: CASSQGRGGVYNEQFF. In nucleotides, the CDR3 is TGCGCCAGCAGCCAAGGGAGGGGGGGCGTGTACAATGAGCAGTTCTTC.

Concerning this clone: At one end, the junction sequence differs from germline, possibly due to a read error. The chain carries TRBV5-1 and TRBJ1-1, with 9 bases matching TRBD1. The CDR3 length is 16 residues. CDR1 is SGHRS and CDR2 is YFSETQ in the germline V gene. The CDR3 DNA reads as TGCGCCAGCAGTTTGGGGACAGGGCTTGCGTACACTGAAGCTTTCTTT. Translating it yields CASSLGTGLAYTEAFF.

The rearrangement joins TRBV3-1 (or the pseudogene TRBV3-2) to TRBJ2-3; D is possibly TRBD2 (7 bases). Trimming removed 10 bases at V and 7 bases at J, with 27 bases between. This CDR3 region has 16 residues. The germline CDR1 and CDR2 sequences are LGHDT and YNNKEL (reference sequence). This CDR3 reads CAIFTQDSRGLYTQYF. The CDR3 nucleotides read TGTGCCATCTTTACCCAAGATTCGCGGGGGCTATATACGCAGTATTTT.

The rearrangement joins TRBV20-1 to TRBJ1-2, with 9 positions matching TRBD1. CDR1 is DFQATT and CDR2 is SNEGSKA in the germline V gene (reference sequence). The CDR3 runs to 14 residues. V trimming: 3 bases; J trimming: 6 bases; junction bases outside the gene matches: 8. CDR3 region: CSASGRQGVDGYTF. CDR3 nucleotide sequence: TGCAGTGCTAGTGGCCGACAGGGGGTTGATGGCTACACCTTC.

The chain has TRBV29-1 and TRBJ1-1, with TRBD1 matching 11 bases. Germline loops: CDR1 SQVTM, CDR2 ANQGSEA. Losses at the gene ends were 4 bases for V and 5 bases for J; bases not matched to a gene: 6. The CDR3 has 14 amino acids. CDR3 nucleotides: TGCAGCGTTGGGACAGGGGGCAGGTATACTGAAGCTTTCTTT. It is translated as CSVGTGGRYTEAFF. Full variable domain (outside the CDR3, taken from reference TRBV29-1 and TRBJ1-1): SAVISQKPSRDICQRGTSLTIQCQVDSQVTMMFWYRQQPGQSLTLIATANQGSEATYESGFVIDKFPISRPNLTFSTLTVSNMSPEDSSIYLCSVGTGGRYTEAFFGQGTRLTVV.

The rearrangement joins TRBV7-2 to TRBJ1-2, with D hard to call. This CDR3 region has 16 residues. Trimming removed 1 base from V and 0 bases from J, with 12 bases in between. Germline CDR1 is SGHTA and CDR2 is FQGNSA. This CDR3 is CASSLGPVAANYGYTF. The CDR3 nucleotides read TGTGCCAGCAGCTTAGGCCCAGTTGCGGCTAACTATGGCTACACCTTC. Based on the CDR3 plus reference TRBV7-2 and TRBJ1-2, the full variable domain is GAGVSQSPSNKVTEKGKDVELRCDPISGHTALYWYRQSLGQGLEFLIYFQGNSAPDKSGLPSDRFSAERTGGSVSTLTIQRTQQEDSAVYLCASSLGPVAANYGYTFGSGTRLTVV.

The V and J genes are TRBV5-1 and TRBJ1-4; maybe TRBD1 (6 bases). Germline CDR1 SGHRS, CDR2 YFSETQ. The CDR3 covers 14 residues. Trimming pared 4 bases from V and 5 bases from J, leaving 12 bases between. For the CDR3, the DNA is TGCGCCAGCAGCCCGGGACAAACAAATGAAAAACTGTTTTTT. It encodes CASSPGQTNEKLFF.

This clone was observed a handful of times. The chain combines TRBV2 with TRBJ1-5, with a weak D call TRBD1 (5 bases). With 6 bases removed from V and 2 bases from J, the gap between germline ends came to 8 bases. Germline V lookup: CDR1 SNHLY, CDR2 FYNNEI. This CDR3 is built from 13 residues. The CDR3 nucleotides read TGTGCCAGCAGGGGGCTAGGCAATCAGCCCCAGCATTTT. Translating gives CASRGLGNQPQHF.

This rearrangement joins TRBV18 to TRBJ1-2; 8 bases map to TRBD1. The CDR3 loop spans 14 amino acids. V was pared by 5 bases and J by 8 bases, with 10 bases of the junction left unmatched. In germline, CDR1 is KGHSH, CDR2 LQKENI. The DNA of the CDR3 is TGTGCCAGCTCAGAGTCGACAGGGGTTATAGGCTACACCTTC. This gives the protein CASSESTGVIGYTF.

CDR3 DNA sequence: TGTGCCAGCAGCTTGTTACAGGGGGTGTACGAGCAGTACTTC. This translates into CASSLLQGVYEQYF. The chain carries TRBV7-9 and TRBJ2-7, with 8 bases matching TRBD1. This CDR3 region has 14 residues. CDR1 SEHNR and CDR2 FQNEAQ come from the germline V gene (reference sequence). V gave up 3 bases and J gave up 4 bases; unmatched junction bases: 5.

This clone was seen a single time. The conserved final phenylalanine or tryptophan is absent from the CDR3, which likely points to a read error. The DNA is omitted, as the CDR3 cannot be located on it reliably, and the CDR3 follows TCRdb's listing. The CDR3 here is CASSQAVSA. V gene TRBV14 combines with J gene TRBJ1-1. Looked up from germline, CDR1 is SGHDN and CDR2 is FVKESK. The CDR3 comprises 9 residues, both ends counted.

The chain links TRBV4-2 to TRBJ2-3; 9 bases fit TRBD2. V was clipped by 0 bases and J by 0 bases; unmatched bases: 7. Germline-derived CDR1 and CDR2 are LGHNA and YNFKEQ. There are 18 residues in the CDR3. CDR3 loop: CASSQEVSAGGSTDTQYF. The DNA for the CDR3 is TGTGCCAGCAGCCAAGAGGTATCGGCGGGGGGGAGCACAGATACGCAGTATTTT.

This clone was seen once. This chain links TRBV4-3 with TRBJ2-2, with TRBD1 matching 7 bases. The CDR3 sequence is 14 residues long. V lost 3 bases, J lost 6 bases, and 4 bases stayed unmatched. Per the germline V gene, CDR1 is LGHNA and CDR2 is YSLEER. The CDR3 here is CASSHLQGAGELFF. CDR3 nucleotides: TGCGCCAGCAGCCACCTCCAGGGGGCCGGGGAGCTGTTTTTT.

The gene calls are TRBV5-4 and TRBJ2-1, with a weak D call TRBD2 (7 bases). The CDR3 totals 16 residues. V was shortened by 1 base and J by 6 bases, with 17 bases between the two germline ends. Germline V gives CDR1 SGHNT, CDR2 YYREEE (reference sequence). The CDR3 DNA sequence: TGTGCCAGCAGCTTGTTCTGGGGGGGGCGGGCCAATGAGCAGTTCTTC. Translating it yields CASSLFWGGRANEQFF.

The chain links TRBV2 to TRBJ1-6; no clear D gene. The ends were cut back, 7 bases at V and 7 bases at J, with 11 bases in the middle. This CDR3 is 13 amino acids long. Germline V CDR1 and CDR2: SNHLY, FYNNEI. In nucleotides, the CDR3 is TGTGCCAGCATCCCTGACGGGAATTCACCCCTCCACTTT. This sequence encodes CASIPDGNSPLHF.

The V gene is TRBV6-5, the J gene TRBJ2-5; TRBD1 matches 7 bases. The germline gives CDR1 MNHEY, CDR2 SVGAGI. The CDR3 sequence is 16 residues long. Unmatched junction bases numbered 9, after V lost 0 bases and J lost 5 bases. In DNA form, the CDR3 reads TGTGCCAGCAGTTACTCGACAGGGACCGCGGAGGAGACCCAGTACTTC. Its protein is CASSYSTGTAEETQYF.

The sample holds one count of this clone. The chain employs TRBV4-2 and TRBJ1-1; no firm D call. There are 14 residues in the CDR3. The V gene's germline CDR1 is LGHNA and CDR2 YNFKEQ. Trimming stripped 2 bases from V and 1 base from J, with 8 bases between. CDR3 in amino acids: CASSQKAGNTEAFF. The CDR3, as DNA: TGTGCCAGCAGCCAAAAAGCAGGGAACACTGAAGCTTTCTTT.

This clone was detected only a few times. CDR3: CASSLGAGQPQHF. The DNA of the CDR3 is TGTGCCAGCAGCCTGGGTGCGGGTCAGCCCCAGCATTTT. V and J are TRBV5-6 and TRBJ1-5; no reliable D call. This CDR3 is 13 amino acids long. Germline values: CDR1 SGHDT, CDR2 YYEEEE. V shed 4 bases and J shed 6 bases, with 11 bases lying between them.

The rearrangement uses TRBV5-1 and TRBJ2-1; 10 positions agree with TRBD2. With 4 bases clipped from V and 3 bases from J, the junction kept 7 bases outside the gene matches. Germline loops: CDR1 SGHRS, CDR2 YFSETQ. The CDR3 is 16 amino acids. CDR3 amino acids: CASSIRTSGLYNEQFF. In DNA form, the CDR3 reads TGCGCCAGCAGCATCAGGACTAGCGGCCTCTACAATGAGCAGTTCTTC. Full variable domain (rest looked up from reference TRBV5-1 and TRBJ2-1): KAGVTQTPRYLIKTRGQQVTLSCSPISGHRSVSWYQQTPGQGLQFLFEYFSETQRNKGNFPGRFSGRQFSNSRSEMNVSTLELGDSALYLCASSIRTSGLYNEQFFGPGTRLTVL.

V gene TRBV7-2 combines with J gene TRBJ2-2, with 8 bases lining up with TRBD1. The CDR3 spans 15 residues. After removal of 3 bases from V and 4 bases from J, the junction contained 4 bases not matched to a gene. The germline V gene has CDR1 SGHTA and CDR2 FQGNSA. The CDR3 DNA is TGTGCCAGCAGCTTCAGGGGGCTGGGCACCGGGGAGCTGTTTTTT. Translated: CASSFRGLGTGELFF.